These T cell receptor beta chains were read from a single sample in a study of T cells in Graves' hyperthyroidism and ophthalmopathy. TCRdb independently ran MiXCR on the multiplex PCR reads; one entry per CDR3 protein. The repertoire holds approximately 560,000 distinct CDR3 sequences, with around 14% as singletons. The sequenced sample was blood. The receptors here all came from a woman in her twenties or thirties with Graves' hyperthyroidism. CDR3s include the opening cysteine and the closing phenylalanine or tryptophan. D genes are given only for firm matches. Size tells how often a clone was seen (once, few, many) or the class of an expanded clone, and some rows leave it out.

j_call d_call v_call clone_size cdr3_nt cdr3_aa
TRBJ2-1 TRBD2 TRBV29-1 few TGCAGCGTGGCTCCTAGGACTAGCGGGGTCAATGAGCAGTTCTTC CSVAPRTSGVNEQFF
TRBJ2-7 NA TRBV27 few TGTGCCAGCAGTTCACATAGTGTGGCCTCCTACGAGCAGTACTTC CASSSHSVASYEQYF
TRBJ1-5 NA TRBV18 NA TGTGCCAGCTCACAAGACCTGCCGGCACTGAGCAATCAGCCCCAGCATTTT CASSQDLPALSNQPQHF
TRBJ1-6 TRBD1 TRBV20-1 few TGCAGTGCTAGAGAACAGGGGGCAGGGTATAATTCACCCCTCCACTTT CSAREQGAGYNSPLHF
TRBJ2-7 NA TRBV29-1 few TGCAGCGTTGCAGGGGAGTACGAGCAGTACTTC CSVAGEYEQYF
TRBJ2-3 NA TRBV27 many TGTGCCAGCAGTTTAGCCGCGATACCAGGAGATACGCAGTATTTT CASSLAAIPGDTQYF
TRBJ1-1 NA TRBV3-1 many TGTGCCAGCAGCCAAGATTCGGGGGCCACTGAAGCTTTCTTT CASSQDSGATEAFF
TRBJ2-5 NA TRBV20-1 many TGCAGTACAAGGGGGGGCCAGTCCCAAGAGACCCAGTACTTC CSTRGGQSQETQYF
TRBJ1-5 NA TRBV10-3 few TGTGCCATCAGCCCCGTTTTGGGTGGGGATCAGCCCCAGCATTTT CAISPVLGGDQPQHF
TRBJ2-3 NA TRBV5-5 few TGTGCCAGCAGCTTGGGGGCGTCAGATACGCAGTATTTT CASSLGASDTQYF
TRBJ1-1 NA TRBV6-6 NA TGTGCCAGCAGTTACTCGATTGAGAGGAACACTGAAGCTTTCTTT CASSYSIERNTEAFF
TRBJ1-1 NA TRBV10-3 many TGTGCCATCAGCCGGGTCCAAGGAGACACTGAAGCTTTCTTT CAISRVQGDTEAFF
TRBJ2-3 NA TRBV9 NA TGTGCCAGCAGCGTAAAAGTAGCGCAGTATTTT CASSVKVAQYF